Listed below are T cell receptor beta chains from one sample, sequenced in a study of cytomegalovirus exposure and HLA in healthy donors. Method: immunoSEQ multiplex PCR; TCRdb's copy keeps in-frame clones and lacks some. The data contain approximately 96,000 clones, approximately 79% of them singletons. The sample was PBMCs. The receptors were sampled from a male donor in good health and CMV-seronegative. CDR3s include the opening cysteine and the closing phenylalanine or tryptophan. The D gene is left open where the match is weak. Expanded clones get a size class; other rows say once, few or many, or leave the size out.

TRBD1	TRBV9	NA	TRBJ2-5	CASSTGQGAPGETQYF	TGTGCCAGCAGCACGGGACAGGGGGCGCCTGGGGAGACCCAGTACTTC
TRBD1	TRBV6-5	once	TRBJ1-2	CASSYRGQGYGYTF	TGTGCCAGCAGTTACCGAGGACAGGGCTATGGCTACACCTTC
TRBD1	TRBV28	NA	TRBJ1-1	CASSSGTDLNTEAFF	TGTGCCAGCAGTTCTGGGACAGACTTGAACACTGAAGCTTTCTTT
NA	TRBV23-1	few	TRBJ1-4	CAGGGPEAF	TGCGCCGGGGGGGGACCTGAAGCTTTT
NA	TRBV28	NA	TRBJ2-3	CASSLDRPSTDTQYF	TGTGCCAGCAGTCTGGACAGACCTAGCACAGATACGCAGTATTTT
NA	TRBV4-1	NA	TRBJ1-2	CASSQDWTEALIYGYTF	TGCGCCAGCAGCCAAGATTGGACAGAGGCCCTCATCTATGGCTACACCTTC
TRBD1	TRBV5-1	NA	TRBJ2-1	CASSLGGTDHNEQFF	TGCGCCAGCAGCTTGGGGGGGACAGACCACAATGAGCAGTTCTTC
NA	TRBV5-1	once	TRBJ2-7	CASSLVHFLPKNSYEQYF	TGCGCCAGCAGCTTGGTTCACTTCCTCCCGAAGAACTCCTACGAGCAGTACTTC
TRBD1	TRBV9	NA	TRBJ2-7	CASSRDSLYEQYF	TGTGCCAGCAGCCGGGACAGCCTCTACGAGCAGTACTTC
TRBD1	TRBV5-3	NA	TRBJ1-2	CARSFRDRGIGYTF	TGTGCCAGAAGCTTTAGGGACAGGGGGATTGGCTACACCTTC
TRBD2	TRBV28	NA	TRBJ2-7	CASSLTSGYHEQYF	TGTGCCAGCAGTTTGACTAGCGGGTACCACGAGCAGTACTTC
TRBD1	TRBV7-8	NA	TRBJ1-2	CASSLGTGGADYGYTF	TGTGCCAGCAGCTTAGGGACAGGGGGCGCTGACTATGGCTACACCTTC
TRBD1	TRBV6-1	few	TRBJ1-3	CASSATGGSGNTIYF	TGTGCCAGCAGCGCCACAGGGGGCTCTGGAAACACCATATATTTT
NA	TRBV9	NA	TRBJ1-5	CASSVGQGGQPQHF	TGTGCCAGCAGCGTAGGGCAGGGCGGCCAGCCCCAGCATTTT
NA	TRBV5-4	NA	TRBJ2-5	CASSYGGVSDETQYF	TGTGCCAGCAGCTATGGAGGGGTCTCCGATGAGACCCAGTACTTC
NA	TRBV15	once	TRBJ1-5	CATSRGQGRSNQPQHF	TGTGCCACCAGCAGGGGGCAGGGCCGAAGCAATCAGCCCCAGCATTTT
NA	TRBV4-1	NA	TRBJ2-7	CASSQFDEQYF	TGCGCCAGCAGCCAATTCGACGAGCAGTACTTC
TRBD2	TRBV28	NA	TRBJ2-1	CASSSGLAGGYEQFF	TGTGCCAGCAGTTCCGGACTAGCGGGAGGTTATGAGCAGTTCTTC
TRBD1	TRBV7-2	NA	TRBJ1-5	CASRTGGGSNQPQHF	TGTGCCAGCAGGACCGGAGGGGGCAGCAATCAGCCCCAGCATTTT
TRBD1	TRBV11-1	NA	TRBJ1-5	CASSFGTDSNQPQHF	TGTGCCAGCAGCTTCGGGACAGATAGCAATCAGCCCCAGCATTTT
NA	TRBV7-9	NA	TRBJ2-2	CASSPLGRGELFF	TGTGCCAGCAGCCCGCTAGGCCGCGGGGAGCTGTTTTTT
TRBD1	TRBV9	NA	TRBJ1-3	CASNRLGQEGNTIYF	TGTGCCAGCAACCGTCTAGGACAGGAGGGAAACACCATATATTTT
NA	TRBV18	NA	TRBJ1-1	CASSSLQGNGNTEAFF	TGTGCCAGCTCATCGCTCCAGGGGAATGGGAACACTGAAGCTTTCTTT
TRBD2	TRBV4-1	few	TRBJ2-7	CASSQVFGTSSSYEQYF	TGCGCCAGCAGCCAAGTCTTTGGGACTAGCAGTTCCTACGAGCAGTACTTC
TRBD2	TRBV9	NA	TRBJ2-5	CASSVTGLLQETQYF	TGTGCCAGCAGCGTCACGGGACTATTACAAGAGACCCAGTACTTC
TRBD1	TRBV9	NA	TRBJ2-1	CASSGGTGFYEQFF	TGTGCCAGCAGCGGCGGGACAGGGTTCTATGAGCAGTTCTTC
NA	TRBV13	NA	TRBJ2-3	CASSLGRGNTDTQYF	TGTGCCAGCAGCTTAGGCAGAGGGAATACAGATACGCAGTATTTT
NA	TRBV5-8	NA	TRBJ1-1	CASSVQGNTEAFF	TGTGCCAGCAGCGTACAGGGGAACACTGAAGCTTTCTTT
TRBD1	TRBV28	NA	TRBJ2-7	CASTTGTGGTYEQYF	TGTGCCAGCACCACCGGGACAGGGGGAACCTACGAGCAGTACTTC
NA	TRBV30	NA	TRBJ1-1	CAWSVQGLNTEAFF	TGTGCCTGGAGTGTCCAGGGATTAAACACTGAAGCTTTCTTT
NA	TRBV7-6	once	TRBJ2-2	CASSLGRRNTGELFF	TGTGCCAGCAGCTTAGGCCGGAGGAACACCGGGGAGCTGTTTTTT
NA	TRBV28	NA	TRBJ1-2	CASRANYGYTF	TGTGCCAGCAGGGCAAACTATGGCTACACCTTC
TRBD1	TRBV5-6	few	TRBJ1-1	CASSLGRGLYTEAFF	TGTGCCAGCAGCTTGGGCAGGGGGCTGTACACTGAAGCTTTCTTT
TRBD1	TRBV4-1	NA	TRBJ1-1	CASSQGQGVRTEAFF	TGCGCCAGCAGCCAAGGACAGGGCGTTCGGACTGAAGCTTTCTTT
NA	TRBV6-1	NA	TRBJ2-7	CASSDPVYEQYF	TGTGCCAGCAGTGACCCCGTATACGAGCAGTACTTC
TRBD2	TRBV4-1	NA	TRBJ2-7	CASSQALAGVINEQYF	TGCGCCAGCAGCCAAGCACTGGCGGGAGTAATCAACGAGCAGTACTTC
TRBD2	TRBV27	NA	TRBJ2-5	CASSLGLAGGEQYF	TGTGCCAGCAGTTTGGGGCTAGCGGGAGGTGAGCAGTACTTC
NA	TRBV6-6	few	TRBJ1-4	CASSYGGRPNEKLFF	TGTGCCAGCAGTTACGGTGGCAGGCCTAATGAAAAACTGTTTTTT